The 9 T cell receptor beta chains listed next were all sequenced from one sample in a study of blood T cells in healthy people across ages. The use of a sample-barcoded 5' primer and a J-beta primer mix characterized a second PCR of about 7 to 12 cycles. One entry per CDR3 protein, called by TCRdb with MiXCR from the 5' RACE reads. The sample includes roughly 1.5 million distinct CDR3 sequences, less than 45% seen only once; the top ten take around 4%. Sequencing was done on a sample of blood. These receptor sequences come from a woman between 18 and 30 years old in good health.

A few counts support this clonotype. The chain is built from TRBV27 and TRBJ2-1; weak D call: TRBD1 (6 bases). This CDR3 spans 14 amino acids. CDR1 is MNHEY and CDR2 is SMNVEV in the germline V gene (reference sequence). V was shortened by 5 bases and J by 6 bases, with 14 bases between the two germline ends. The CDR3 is CASSVQGILNEQFF. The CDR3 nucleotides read TGTGCCAGCAGTGTTCAGGGGATCCTCAATGAGCAGTTCTTC.

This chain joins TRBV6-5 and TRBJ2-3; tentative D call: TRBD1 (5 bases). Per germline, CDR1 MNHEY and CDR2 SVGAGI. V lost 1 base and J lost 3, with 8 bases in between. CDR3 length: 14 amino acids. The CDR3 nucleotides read TGTGCCAGCAGTTACTACCAGGGTACAGATACGCAGTATTTT. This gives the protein CASSYYQGTDTQYF.

Written as DNA, the CDR3 is TGTGCCAGCAGCCAAGAGACTAGTTATAGCTCCTACAATGAGCAGTTCTTC. As protein: CASSQETSYSSYNEQFF. V and J are TRBV4-2 and TRBJ2-1; possibly TRBD2 for D (6 bases). The germline V and J ends were trimmed by 0 bases and 0 bases, with 12 bases remaining between them. CDR1 and CDR2 (germline): LGHNA, YNFKEQ. This CDR3 has 17 residues.

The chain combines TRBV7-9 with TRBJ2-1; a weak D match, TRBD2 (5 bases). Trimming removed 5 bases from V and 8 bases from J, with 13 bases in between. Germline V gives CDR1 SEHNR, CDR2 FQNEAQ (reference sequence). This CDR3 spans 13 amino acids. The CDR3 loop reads CASSEGWQDEQFF. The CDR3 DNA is TGTGCCAGCAGCGAGGGCTGGCAGGATGAGCAGTTCTTC.

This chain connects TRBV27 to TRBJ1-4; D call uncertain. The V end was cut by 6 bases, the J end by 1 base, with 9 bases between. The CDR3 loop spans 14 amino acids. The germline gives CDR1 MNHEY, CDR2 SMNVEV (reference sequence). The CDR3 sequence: CASSRLGTNEKLFF. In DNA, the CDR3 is TGTGCCAGCAGCCGGCTAGGAACTAATGAAAAACTGTTTTTT.

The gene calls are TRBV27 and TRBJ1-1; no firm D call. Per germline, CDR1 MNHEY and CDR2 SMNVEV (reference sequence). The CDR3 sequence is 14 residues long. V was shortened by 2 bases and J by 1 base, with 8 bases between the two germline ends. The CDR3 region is CASSLISQNTEAFF. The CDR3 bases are TGTGCCAGCAGTTTAATTAGTCAGAACACTGAAGCTTTCTTT.

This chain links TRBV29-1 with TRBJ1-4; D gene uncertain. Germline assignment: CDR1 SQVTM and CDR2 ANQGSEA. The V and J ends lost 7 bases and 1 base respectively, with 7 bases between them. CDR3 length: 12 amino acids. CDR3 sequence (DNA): TGCAGCGCCAGAAGAACTAATGAAAAACTGTTTTTT. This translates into CSARRTNEKLFF.

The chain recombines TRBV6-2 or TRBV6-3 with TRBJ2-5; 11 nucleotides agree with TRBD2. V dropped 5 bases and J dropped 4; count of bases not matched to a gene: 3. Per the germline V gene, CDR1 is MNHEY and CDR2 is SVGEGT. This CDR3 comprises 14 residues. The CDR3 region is CASSKTSGRETQYF. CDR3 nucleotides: TGTGCCAGCAGTAAAACTAGCGGGAGAGAGACCCAGTACTTC.

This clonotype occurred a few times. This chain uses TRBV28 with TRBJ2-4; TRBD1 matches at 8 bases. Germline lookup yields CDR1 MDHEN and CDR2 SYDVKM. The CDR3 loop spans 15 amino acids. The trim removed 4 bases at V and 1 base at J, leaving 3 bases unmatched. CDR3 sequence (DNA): TGTGCCAGCAGTTCAGGGGGCTTGGCCAAAAACATTCAGTACTTC. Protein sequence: CASSSGGLAKNIQYF. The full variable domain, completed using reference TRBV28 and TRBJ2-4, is DVKVTQSSRYLVKRTGEKVFLECVQDMDHENMFWYRQDPGLGLRLIYFSYDVKMKEKGDIPEGYSVSREKKERFSLILESASTNQTSMYLCASSSGGLAKNIQYFGAGTRLSVL.